Presented here are 9 T cell receptor beta chains from one specimen sequenced in a study of blood T cell repertoires in COVID-19. Assay used: immunoSEQ multiplex PCR; TCRdb lists only in-frame clones, some missing. Here the sample spans 170,000 or so clones, roughly 75% being singletons. Sequenced input: peripheral blood. The receptors were sampled from a man between 65 and 80 years old with active or convalescent COVID-19.

The table lists this clone with a few counts. J is TRBJ1-4 and V is TRBV27; D call uncertain. Germline V lookup: CDR1 MNHEY, CDR2 SMNVEV (reference sequence). Trimming took 3 bases from V and 8 from J, leaving 13 bases between them. The CDR3 contains 14 residues. DNA for the CDR3: TGTGCCAGCAGTTTCAAGGGAACGGGGGAAAAACTGTTTTTT. Translating gives CASSFKGTGEKLFF.

This clone was counted only a few times. The chain joins TRBV4-1 to TRBJ2-1; D call uncertain. The CDR3 loop spans 16 amino acids. V shed 0 bases and J shed 1 base, with 10 bases lying between them. CDR1 is MGHRA and CDR2 is YSYEKL in the germline V gene. CDR3 amino acids: CASSQDETSSYNEQFF. DNA for the CDR3: TGCGCCAGCAGCCAAGATGAGACAAGTTCCTACAATGAGCAGTTCTTC.

This clone was found once. The chain joins TRBV5-1 to TRBJ2-5, with TRBD1 matching over 7 bases. CDR1 is SGHRS, CDR2 YFSETQ, per germline. After removal of 4 bases from V and 4 bases from J, the junction contained 7 bases not matched to a gene. CDR3 length equals 14 residues. For the CDR3, the DNA is TGCGCCAGCAGCCCAGACAGGGCTGGAGAGACCCAGTACTTC. Protein: CASSPDRAGETQYF.

V is TRBV9 and J is TRBJ1-2, with D possibly TRBD1 on 6 matching bases. The CDR3 runs 15 residues. CDR1 and CDR2 (germline): SGDLS, YYNGEE. V lost 3 bases and J 8 bases, leaving 20 bases between the germline ends. The CDR3 coding sequence is TGTGCCAGCAGCGCAGCCCCCAGGGGCGCGAGGGGCTACACCTTC. It specifies CASSAAPRGARGYTF.

This rearrangement joins TRBV6-5 to TRBJ2-2; TRBD1 agrees at 7 bases. CDR3 length: 15 residues. Germline loops: CDR1 MNHEY, CDR2 SVGAGI. V dropped 6 bases and J dropped 2; count of bases not matched to a gene: 6. CDR3 bases: TGTGCCAGCAGCCGGGACAGCCCCAACACCGGGGAGCTGTTTTTT. Translation gives CASSRDSPNTGELFF.

The V and J genes are TRBV6-1 and TRBJ1-2; D is possibly TRBD1 (6 bases). Germline V gene lookup returns CDR1 MNHNS and CDR2 SASEGT. The CDR3 loop spans 14 amino acids. Trimming pared 2 bases from V and 7 bases from J, leaving 14 bases between. In DNA form, the CDR3 reads TGTGCCAGCAGTGAACAGTCAGGGGTACCTGGCTACACCTTC. Its protein product is CASSEQSGVPGYTF.

The V gene is TRBV27, the J gene TRBJ2-7, with 9 bases aligning to TRBD1. CDR1 is MNHEY and CDR2 is SMNVEV in the germline V gene (reference sequence). There are 16 residues in the CDR3. Trimming removed 5 bases from V and 5 bases from J; junction bases left unmatched: 13. The CDR3 here is CASSPRLDRGGDEQYF. DNA for the CDR3: TGTGCCAGCAGTCCAAGGCTGGACAGGGGAGGCGACGAGCAGTACTTC.

J is TRBJ2-3 and V is TRBV9; a weak D match, TRBD2 (6 bases). Germline values: CDR1 SGDLS, CDR2 YYNGEE. V was pared by 3 bases and J by 1 base, with 12 bases between. The CDR3 covers 15 residues. The CDR3 nucleotides are TGTGCCAGCAGCGAACTGGGCGGGGGCACAGATACGCAGTATTTT. This encodes CASSELGGGTDTQYF. The variable domain in full, completed from reference TRBV9 and TRBJ2-3, reads DSGVTQTPKHLITATGQRVTLRCSPRSGDLSVYWYQQSLDQGLQFLIQYYNGEERAKGNILERFSAQQFPDLHSELNLSSLELGDSALYFCASSELGGGTDTQYFGPGTRLTVL.

V usage is TRBV19 and J usage is TRBJ2-2, with D maybe TRBD1 (5 bases). The CDR3 is 14 amino acids. V lost 5 bases and J lost 1, with 8 bases in between. The germline V gene has CDR1 LNHDA and CDR2 SQIVND (reference sequence). For the CDR3, the DNA is TGTGCCAGTAGTTCAGGGTTGAACACCGGGGAGCTGTTTTTT. This translates into CASSSGLNTGELFF.